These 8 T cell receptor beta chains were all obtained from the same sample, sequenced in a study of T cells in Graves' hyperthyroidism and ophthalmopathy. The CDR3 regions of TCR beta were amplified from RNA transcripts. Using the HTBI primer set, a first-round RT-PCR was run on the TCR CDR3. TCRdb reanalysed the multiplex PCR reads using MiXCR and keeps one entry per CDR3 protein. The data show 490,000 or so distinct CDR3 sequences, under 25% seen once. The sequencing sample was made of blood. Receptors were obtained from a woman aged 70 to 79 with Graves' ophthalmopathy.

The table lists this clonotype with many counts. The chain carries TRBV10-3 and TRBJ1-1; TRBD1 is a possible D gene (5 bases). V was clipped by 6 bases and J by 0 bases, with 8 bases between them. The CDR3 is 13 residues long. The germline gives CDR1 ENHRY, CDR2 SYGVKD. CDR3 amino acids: CAIRQGLNTEAFF. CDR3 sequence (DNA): TGTGCCATCAGGCAGGGTTTGAACACTGAAGCTTTCTTT.

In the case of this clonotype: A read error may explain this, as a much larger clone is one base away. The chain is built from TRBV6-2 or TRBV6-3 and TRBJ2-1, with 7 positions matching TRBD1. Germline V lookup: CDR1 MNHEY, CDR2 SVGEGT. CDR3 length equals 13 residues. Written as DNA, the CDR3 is TGTGCCAGCAGACGGGGACAGCCCAATGAGCGGTTCTTC. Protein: CASRRGQPNERFF.

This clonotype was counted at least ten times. The CDR3 DNA reads TGCAGCGTTGAACGTATTGTGAACACTGAAGCTTTCTTT. Encoded protein: CSVERIVNTEAFF. The chain is built from TRBV29-1 and TRBJ1-1; D gene uncertain. CDR1 is SQVTM and CDR2 is ANQGSEA in the germline V gene. The CDR3 is 13 amino acids. V lost 2 bases to trimming and J lost 0 bases, with 7 bases between them. Combining the CDR3 with reference TRBV29-1 and TRBJ1-1 gives the whole variable domain SAVISQKPSRDICQRGTSLTIQCQVDSQVTMMFWYRQQPGQSLTLIATANQGSEATYESGFVIDKFPISRPNLTFSTLTVSNMSPEDSSIYLCSVERIVNTEAFFGQGTRLTVV.

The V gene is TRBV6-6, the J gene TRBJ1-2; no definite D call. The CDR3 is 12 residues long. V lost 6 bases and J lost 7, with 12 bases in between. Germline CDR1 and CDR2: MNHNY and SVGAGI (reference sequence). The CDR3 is CASRGISPGYTF. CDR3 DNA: TGTGCCAGCAGGGGGATATCGCCTGGCTACACCTTC.

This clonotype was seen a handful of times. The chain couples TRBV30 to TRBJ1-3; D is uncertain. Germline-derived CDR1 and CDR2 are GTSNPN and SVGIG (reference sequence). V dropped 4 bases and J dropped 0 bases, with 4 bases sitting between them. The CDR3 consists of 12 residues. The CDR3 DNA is TGTGCCTGGACGGGCTCTGGAAACACCATATATTTT. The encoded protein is CAWTGSGNTIYF.

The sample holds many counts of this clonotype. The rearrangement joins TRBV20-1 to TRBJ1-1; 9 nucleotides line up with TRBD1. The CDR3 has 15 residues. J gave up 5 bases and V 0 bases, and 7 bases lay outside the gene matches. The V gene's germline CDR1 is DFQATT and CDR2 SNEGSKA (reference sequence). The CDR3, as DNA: TGCAGTGCTAGAGACCCCACAGGGGGCGGGACTGAAGCTTTCTTT. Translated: CSARDPTGGGTEAFF.

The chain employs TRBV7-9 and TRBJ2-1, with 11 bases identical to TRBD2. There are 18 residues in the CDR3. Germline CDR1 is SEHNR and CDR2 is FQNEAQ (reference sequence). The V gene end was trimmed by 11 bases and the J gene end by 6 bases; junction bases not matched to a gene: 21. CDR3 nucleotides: TGTGCCTCCGAACCTTGGGGAACTAGCGGGAGACGGGTCAATGAGCAGTTCTTC. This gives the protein CASEPWGTSGRRVNEQFF. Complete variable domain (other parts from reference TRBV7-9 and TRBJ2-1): DTGVSQNPRHKITKRGQNVTFRCDPISEHNRLYWYRQTLGQGPEFLTYFQNEAQLEKSRLLSDRFSAERPKGSFSTLEIQRTEQGDSAMYLCASEPWGTSGRRVNEQFFGPGTRLTVL.

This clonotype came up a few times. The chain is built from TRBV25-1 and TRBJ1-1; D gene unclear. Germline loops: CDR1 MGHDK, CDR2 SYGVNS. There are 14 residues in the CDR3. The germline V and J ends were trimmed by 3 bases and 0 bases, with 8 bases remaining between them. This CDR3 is CASSEPRMNTEAFF. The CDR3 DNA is TGTGCCAGCAGTGAGCCCCGGATGAACACTGAAGCTTTCTTT.